The T cell receptor beta chain under discussion was sequenced for a study of shared clonotypes between healthy human individuals. Study at large: Per donor, CD8 memory used one plate, CD8 naive used two, CD4 memory used three and CD4 naive used three.

The CDR3 spans 15 residues. Germline assignment: CDR1 MNHNS and CDR2 SASEGT. Trimming removed 2 bases from V and 4 bases from J; junction bases left unmatched: 6. Healthy HIV-negative adults without recent acute infections or vaccinations served as donors. The study separated CD4+ cells into CD45RA+ naive and CD45RA-negative memory subsets. The table came from immunoSEQ multiplex PCR; TCRdb's copy has only in-frame clones and leaves some out. The data show about 680,000 clones, about three quarters seen once. Sequenced: memory CD4+ T cells sorted from blood. Subset given: CD45RA-negative fraction. The chain combines TRBV6-1 with TRBJ2-3, with 7 nucleotides matching TRBD2. This sequence originates from a woman in her 30s in good health. The CDR3 here is CASSENRAGADTQYF. CDR3 in DNA: TGTGCCAGCAGTGAAAACCGCGCGGGAGCAGATACGCAGTATTTT.